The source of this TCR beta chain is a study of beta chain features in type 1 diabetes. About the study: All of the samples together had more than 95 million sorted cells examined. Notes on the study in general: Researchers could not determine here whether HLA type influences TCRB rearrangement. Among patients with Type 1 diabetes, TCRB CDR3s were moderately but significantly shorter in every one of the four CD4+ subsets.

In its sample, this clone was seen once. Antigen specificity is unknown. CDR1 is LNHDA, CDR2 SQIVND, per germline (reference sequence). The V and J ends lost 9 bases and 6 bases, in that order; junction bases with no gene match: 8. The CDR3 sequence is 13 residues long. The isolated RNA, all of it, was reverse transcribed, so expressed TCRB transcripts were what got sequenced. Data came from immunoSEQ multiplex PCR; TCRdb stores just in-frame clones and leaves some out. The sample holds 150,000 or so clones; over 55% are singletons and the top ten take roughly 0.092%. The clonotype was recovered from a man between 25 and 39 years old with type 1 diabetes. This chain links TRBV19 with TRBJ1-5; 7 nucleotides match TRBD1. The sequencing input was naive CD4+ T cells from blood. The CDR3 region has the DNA TGTGCCAGCAATGACAGGGATCGTCAGCCCCAGCATTTT. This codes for CASNDRDRQPQHF.